Following are 9 T cell receptor beta chains from one sample sequenced in a study of shared clonotypes between healthy human individuals. This table comes from immunoSEQ multiplex PCR, and its TCRdb copy is limited to in-frame clones, with some not included. The table has about 2.3 million clones, 92% seen once. The source material was naive CD4+ T cells from PBMCs. Subset specified: CD45RA+ positively selected. These receptors all stem from a man younger than 35 in good health. Some clones in this sample may be carry-over from other donors' samples.

The rearrangement joins TRBV28 to TRBJ2-2, with TRBD2 identical over 7 bases. From germline, CDR1 is MDHEN and CDR2 SYDVKM. V shed 6 bases and J 2 bases; nucleotides not matched to a gene: 9. The CDR3 runs 16 residues. CDR3 coding DNA: TGTGCCAGCAGAGGAAAACTAGCGTACAACACCGGGGAGCTGTTTTTT. It translates to CASRGKLAYNTGELFF. The full variable domain, in which reference TRBV28 and TRBJ2-2 provide the parts outside the CDR3, is DVKVTQSSRYLVKRTGEKVFLECVQDMDHENMFWYRQDPGLGLRLIYFSYDVKMKEKGDIPEGYSVSREKKERFSLILESASTNQTSMYLCASRGKLAYNTGELFFGEGSRLTVL.

This clone has just one count. The V call is TRBV28, the J call TRBJ1-2; possibly TRBD1 for D (5 bases). The ends were cut back, 6 bases at V and 2 bases at J, with 10 bases in the middle. The CDR3 consists of 13 residues. Germline loops: CDR1 MDHEN, CDR2 SYDVKM. The CDR3 reads CASSRGLNYGYTF. The CDR3 nucleotides are TGTGCCAGCAGCCGGGGCCTAAACTATGGCTACACCTTC.

The CDR3 is CSVVFDYEQYF. As DNA, the CDR3 is TGCAGCGTTGTCTTTGACTACGAGCAGTACTTC. The rearrangement uses TRBV29-1 and TRBJ2-7; D uncertain. Trimming cost V 4 bases and J 3 bases, with 7 bases left between them. In germline, CDR1 is SQVTM, CDR2 ANQGSEA. The CDR3 loop spans 11 amino acids.

Remarks on this clone: Its ends do not fully match the called genes, so a read error is possible. This sequence joins TRBV10-3 and TRBJ2-4, with TRBD1 matching over 9 bases. The CDR3 has 11 residues. Germline CDR1 reads ENHRY; CDR2 reads SYGVKD. CDR3 loop: CATRTGDIQYF. The CDR3 DNA is TGCGCCACCAGGACAGGGGACATTCAGTACTTC.

This rearrangement joins TRBV7-9 to TRBJ2-1; 11 bases agree with TRBD2. CDR1 is SEHNR, CDR2 FQNEAQ, per germline (reference sequence). The CDR3 is made up of 15 amino acids. The junction had 8 bases not matched to a gene; V was cut back by 5 bases and J by 8 bases. The CDR3 bases are TGTGCCAGCAGCCCCCTTAGCGGGAGGGGTGATGAGCAGTTCTTC. It encodes CASSPLSGRGDEQFF.

The genes are TRBV5-1 and TRBJ2-1, with TRBD2 as a possible D gene (6 bases). The CDR3 has 14 residues. Trimming stripped 7 bases from V and 5 bases from J, with 16 bases between. Germline V CDR1 and CDR2: SGHRS, YFSETQ. The chain's CDR3 is CASHEGTPNNEQFF. Here the CDR3 DNA reads TGCGCCAGCCACGAAGGGACTCCTAACAATGAGCAGTTCTTC.

V gene TRBV11-1 combines with J gene TRBJ2-7; TRBD2 matches at 11 bases. The CDR3 spans 16 residues. V gave up 5 bases and J gave up 0 bases; unmatched junction bases: 6. Germline CDR1 reads SGHAT; CDR2 reads FQDESV (reference sequence). CDR3 bases: TGTGCCAGCAGCCCGACGACTAGCGGGACCTCCTACGAGCAGTACTTC. It is translated as CASSPTTSGTSYEQYF. The full variable domain, completed using reference TRBV11-1 and TRBJ2-7, is EAEVAQSPRYKITEKSQAVAFWCDPISGHATLYWYRQILGQGPELLVQFQDESVVDDSQLPKDRFSAERLKGVDSTLKIQPAELGDSAMYLCASSPTTSGTSYEQYFGPGTRLTVT.

The chain combines TRBV28 with TRBJ1-3; tentative D call: TRBD1 (5 bases). There are 14 residues in the CDR3. Germline V gives CDR1 MDHEN, CDR2 SYDVKM. Trimming took 6 bases from V and 2 from J, leaving 11 bases between them. The CDR3 DNA follows: TGTGCCAGCAGAGGGACGTTCGCTGGAAACACCATATATTTT. Residues: CASRGTFAGNTIYF.

CDR3 residues: CASSRRQGPNTGELFF. CDR3 nucleotides: TGTGCCAGCAGCCGACGCCAGGGGCCGAACACCGGGGAGCTGTTTTTT. The chain employs TRBV7-3 and TRBJ2-2; tentatively, D is TRBD1 (6 bases). Trimming pared 5 bases from V and 0 bases from J, leaving 13 bases between. The CDR3 is 16 amino acids. The V gene's germline CDR1 is SGHTA and CDR2 FQGTGA.